The 23 T cell receptor beta chains below were found in one sample sequenced in a study of identical twins. One entry per CDR3 protein results from TCRdb running MiXCR on the 5' RACE reads. The data show about 250,000 distinct CDR3 sequences, 6% to 8% seen once. The data also belong to a second study, concerning yellow fever vaccine responses in identical twins.

The sample comprised CD8+ T cells sorted from blood. Every receptor here comes from a woman between 18 and 29 years old in good health.

The table lists this clonotype with a few counts. The chain combines TRBV12-3 or TRBV12-4 with TRBJ1-2; no reliable D call. The CDR3 covers 14 residues. The V end lost 3 bases, the J end lost 1 base, and 9 bases lay between the germline ends. In nucleotides, the CDR3 is TGTGCCAGCAGTTTCGGGGTATTTAACTATGGCTACACCTTC. It encodes CASSFGVFNYGYTF.

The chain carries TRBV20-1 and TRBJ1-1; D possibly corresponds to TRBD1 (5 bases). CDR1 and CDR2 (germline): DFQATT, SNEGSKA (reference sequence). V was cut by 1 base and J by 3 bases, with 12 bases left in between. The CDR3 has 14 residues. The CDR3 bases are TGCAGTGCTAGAGCCGGCGACAGCCACACTGAAGCTTTCTTT. Its protein is CSARAGDSHTEAFF.

This clonotype came up a few times. The gene calls are TRBV20-1 and TRBJ2-7; D might be TRBD2 (6 bases). Germline loops: CDR1 DFQATT, CDR2 SNEGSKA (reference sequence). Between the trimmed V and J ends, which lost 6 bases and 2 bases, there was a span of 14 bases. The CDR3 length is 13 residues. Here the CDR3 DNA reads TGCAGTGCGGGTCCTAGCGTTGCCTACGAGCAGTACTTC. This gives the protein CSAGPSVAYEQYF.

The chain links TRBV20-1 to TRBJ2-2, with 7 bases aligning to TRBD2. Germline V gene sequence: CDR1 DFQATT, CDR2 SNEGSKA (reference sequence). The CDR3 length is 13 residues. The J segment lost 1 base and the V segment lost 5 bases, leaving 1 base of the junction unmatched. CDR3 amino acids: CSAPSGNTGELFF. In DNA, the CDR3 is TGCAGTGCTCCTAGCGGGAACACCGGGGAGCTGTTTTTT.

This clonotype appeared a few times. This chain joins TRBV4-1 and TRBJ2-3, with 8 bases fitting TRBD2. The CDR3 has 19 residues. With 4 bases clipped from V and 2 bases from J, the junction kept 17 bases outside the gene matches. Germline CDR1 MGHRA, CDR2 YSYEKL. CDR3 coding DNA: TGCGCCAGCAGCCTGCCGCCCTTTTTAGCGGGGAGTAACACAGATACGCAGTATTTT. Amino acids: CASSLPPFLAGSNTDTQYF.

This clonotype was picked up a small number of times. The chain links TRBV7-9 to TRBJ2-5; 7 nucleotides agree with TRBD2. Germline CDR1 SEHNR, CDR2 FQNEAQ (reference sequence). Trimming cost V 2 bases and J 5 bases; bases outside gene matches: 2. The CDR3 has 13 amino acids. CDR3 in DNA: TGTGCCAGCAGCTTATACGGGGGGGAGACCCAGTACTTC. Translation gives CASSLYGGETQYF.

The chain recombines TRBV9 with TRBJ1-3, with 7 nucleotides matching TRBD1. CDR3 size: 16 residues. The germline CDR1 and CDR2 sequences are SGDLS and YYNGEE. V gave up 3 bases and J gave up 0 bases; unmatched junction bases: 6. The CDR3 region is CASSGGDSSSGNTIYF. CDR3 nucleotide sequence: TGTGCCAGCAGCGGCGGGGACAGCAGCTCTGGAAACACCATATATTTT.

This clonotype has more than one count but fewer than ten. The rearrangement uses TRBV6-5 and TRBJ1-3; D call uncertain. Between the trimmed V and J ends, which lost 2 bases and 10 bases, there was a span of 15 bases. This CDR3 region has 14 residues. CDR1 and CDR2 from the germline V gene are MNHEY and SVGAGI. CDR3 residues: CASSYDGPGGTIYF. Here the CDR3 DNA reads TGTGCCAGCAGTTACGATGGCCCAGGAGGGACCATATATTTT.

This clonotype was detected many times. The V and J genes are TRBV5-1 and TRBJ2-3, with 10 bases that match TRBD2. This CDR3 is 14 amino acids long. The trim removed 6 bases at V and 6 bases at J, leaving 7 bases unmatched. Per germline, CDR1 SGHRS and CDR2 YFSETQ. DNA for the CDR3: TGCGCCAGCACCCTAGCGGGAGCTCTCGATACGCAGTATTTT. It yields the protein CASTLAGALDTQYF.

The V and J genes are TRBV9 and TRBJ2-5; possibly TRBD1 for D (5 bases). V was trimmed by 3 bases and J by 2 bases, leaving 17 bases between them. Germline CDR1 and CDR2: SGDLS and YYNGEE. CDR3 length: 16 amino acids. The CDR3 spells CASSAPRRRGQETQYF. CDR3 coding DNA: TGTGCCAGCAGCGCACCCCGACGTAGGGGACAAGAGACCCAGTACTTC.

This clonotype came up many times. The J gene is TRBJ2-2, the V gene TRBV5-5, with 8 bases lining up with TRBD1. The CDR3 has 15 amino acids. Germline trimming cut 1 base from V and 3 bases from J; bases unmatched to any gene: 2. Germline CDR1 is SGHKS and CDR2 is YYEKEE (reference sequence). This CDR3 is CASSLLQGDTGELFF. The CDR3 coding sequence is TGTGCCAGCAGCTTGTTACAGGGGGACACCGGGGAGCTGTTTTTT.

Here the CDR3 reads CASSEASKIAKNIQYF. The CDR3 bases are TGTGCCAGCAGTGAAGCCAGCAAGATAGCCAAAAACATTCAGTACTTC. The rearrangement uses TRBV2 and TRBJ2-4; D unclear. Germline lookup yields CDR1 SNHLY and CDR2 FYNNEI. This CDR3 has 16 residues. The ends were cut back, 0 bases at V and 0 bases at J, with 9 bases in the middle.

This clonotype was recorded many times. The CDR3 DNA reads TGTGCCAGCAGTTCCGGGACAGGTTACACCGGGGAGCTGTTTTTT. This translates into CASSSGTGYTGELFF. The chain combines TRBV6-5 with TRBJ2-2; TRBD1 agrees at 8 bases. Germline V lookup: CDR1 MNHEY, CDR2 SVGAGI. The V gene end was trimmed by 4 bases and the J gene end by 3 bases; junction bases not matched to a gene: 4. This CDR3 comprises 15 residues.

This clonotype was detected a few times. This chain uses TRBV20-1 with TRBJ2-1; 9 bases are a match to TRBD2. V dropped 0 bases and J dropped 2; count of bases not matched to a gene: 5. Germline lookup yields CDR1 DFQATT and CDR2 SNEGSKA (reference sequence). There are 16 residues in the CDR3. CDR3 sequence (DNA): TGCAGTGCTAGAGATCGGGCGGGAGGGCCCTACAATGAGCAGTTCTTC. As protein: CSARDRAGGPYNEQFF.

The chain has TRBV24-1 and TRBJ2-2, with TRBD2 identical over 13 bases. Germline CDR1 KGHDR, CDR2 SFDVKD. The CDR3 runs to 18 residues. Losses at the gene ends were 9 bases for V and 3 bases for J; bases not matched to a gene: 12. CDR3 in amino acids: CATSQVEGLAGDTGELFF. CDR3 sequence (DNA): TGTGCCACCTCCCAGGTGGAAGGACTAGCGGGAGACACCGGGGAGCTGTTTTTT.

The rearrangement uses TRBV12-3 or TRBV12-4 and TRBJ2-3; TRBD2 might be the D (6 bases). Trimming took off 6 bases at V and 3 bases at J, with 28 bases between the two ends. The CDR3 is 19 residues long. This chain's CDR3 is CASRKKGGVLSEGTDTQYF. DNA for the CDR3: TGTGCCAGCAGAAAGAAGGGCGGGGTACTAAGCGAGGGGACAGATACGCAGTATTTT.

The CDR3 is CASSLGLAVIEQYF. As DNA, the CDR3 is TGTGCCAGCAGCTTGGGACTAGCAGTAATCGAGCAGTACTTC. The chain combines TRBV5-6 with TRBJ2-7; 7 nucleotides line up with TRBD2. This CDR3 is 14 amino acids long. The V segment lost 0 bases and the J segment 6 bases; nucleotides outside the gene matches: 6. Germline V lookup: CDR1 SGHDT, CDR2 YYEEEE.

In its sample, this clonotype was seen many times. The chain is built from TRBV2 and TRBJ2-7, with no clear D. Germline V gene lookup returns CDR1 SNHLY and CDR2 FYNNEI. V gave up 4 bases and J gave up 5 bases, with 12 bases separating them. The CDR3 has 13 amino acids. Here the CDR3 reads CASSVRGLDEQYV. The CDR3 DNA reads as TGTGCCAGCAGTGTTAGAGGTTTGGACGAGCAGTACGTC.

This clonotype has at least ten counts. V gene TRBV12-3 or TRBV12-4 combines with J gene TRBJ2-6; no firm D call. Trimming took 2 bases from V and 3 from J, leaving 2 bases between them. This CDR3 contains 13 residues. In DNA form, the CDR3 reads TGTGCCAGCAGTTTAAGTGGGGCCAACGTCCTGACTTTC. It specifies CASSLSGANVLTF.

This clonotype was seen more than once but under ten times. The chain couples TRBV6-1 to TRBJ2-6; possible D gene TRBD2, 5 bases. CDR3 size: 16 residues. In germline, CDR1 is MNHNS, CDR2 SASEGT. V was trimmed by 3 bases and J by 0 bases, leaving 9 bases between them. CDR3 sequence: CASSDMSGSGANVLTF. CDR3 coding DNA: TGTGCCAGCAGTGATATGAGCGGCTCTGGGGCCAACGTCCTGACTTTC.

This clonotype was picked up many times. J is TRBJ2-1 and V is TRBV12-5; D gene ambiguous. V was clipped by 0 bases and J by 8 bases, with 5 bases between them. The CDR3 loop spans 12 amino acids. Per germline, CDR1 LGHNT and CDR2 FRNRAP. The CDR3 region has the DNA TGTGCTAGTGGTTTGGTACCTTATGAGCAGTTCTTC. Its translation: CASGLVPYEQFF.

This clonotype was seen only a few times. The rearrangement uses TRBV3-1 and TRBJ2-1; no clear D gene. Germline-derived CDR1 and CDR2 are LGHDT and YNNKEL (reference sequence). CDR3 length equals 13 residues. V was trimmed by 1 base and J by 4 bases, leaving 5 bases between them. This CDR3 reads CASSQVGYNEQFF. CDR3 coding DNA: TGTGCCAGCAGCCAAGTAGGGTACAATGAGCAGTTCTTC.

The V call is TRBV5-6, the J call TRBJ2-5; TRBD2 agrees at 12 bases. CDR1 is SGHDT, CDR2 YYEEEE, per germline. V shed 3 bases and J 2 bases; nucleotides not matched to a gene: 5. This CDR3 is 16 amino acids long. CDR3 DNA sequence: TGTGCCAGCAGCTCCTGGACTAGCGGGATACAAGAGACCCAGTACTTC. This encodes CASSSWTSGIQETQYF.